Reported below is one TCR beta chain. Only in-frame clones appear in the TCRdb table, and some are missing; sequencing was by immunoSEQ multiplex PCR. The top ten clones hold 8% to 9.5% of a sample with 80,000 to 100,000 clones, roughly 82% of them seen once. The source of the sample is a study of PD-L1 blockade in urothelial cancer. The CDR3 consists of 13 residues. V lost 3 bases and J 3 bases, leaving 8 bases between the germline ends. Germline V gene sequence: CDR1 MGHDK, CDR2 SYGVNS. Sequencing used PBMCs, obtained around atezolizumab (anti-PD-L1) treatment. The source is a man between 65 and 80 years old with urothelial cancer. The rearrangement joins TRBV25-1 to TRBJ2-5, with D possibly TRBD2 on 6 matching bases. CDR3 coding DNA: TGTGCCAGCAGTGATTGGGGGGAAGAGACCCAGTACTTC. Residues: CASSDWGEETQYF.